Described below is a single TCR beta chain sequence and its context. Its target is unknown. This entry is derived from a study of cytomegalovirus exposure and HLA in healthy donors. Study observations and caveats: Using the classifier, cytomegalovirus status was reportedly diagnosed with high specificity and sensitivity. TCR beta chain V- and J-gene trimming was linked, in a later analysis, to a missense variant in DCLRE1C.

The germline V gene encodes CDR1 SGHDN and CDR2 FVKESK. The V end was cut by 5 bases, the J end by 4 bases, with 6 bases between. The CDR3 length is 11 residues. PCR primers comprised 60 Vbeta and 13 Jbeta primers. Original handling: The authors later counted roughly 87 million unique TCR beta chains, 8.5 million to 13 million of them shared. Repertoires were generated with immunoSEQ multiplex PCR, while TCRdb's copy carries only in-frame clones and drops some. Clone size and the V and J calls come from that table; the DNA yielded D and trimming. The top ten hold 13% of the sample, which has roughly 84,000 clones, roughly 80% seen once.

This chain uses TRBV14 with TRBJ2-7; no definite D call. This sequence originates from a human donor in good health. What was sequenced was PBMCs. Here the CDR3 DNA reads TGTGCCAGCAGCTCCAGATACGAGCAGTACTTC. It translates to CASSSRYEQYF.